This T cell receptor (beta chain) emerged from a study of cytomegalovirus exposure and HLA in healthy donors. Findings and caveats of the study: Rarity held for most TCR sequences, but there were some public TCRs that occurred in many donors. Subsequent analysis found a tendency for first-cohort TCR clusters to co-occur within the 120 or so validation repertoires. It was reportedly the case that the classifier diagnosed cytomegalovirus status with high specificity and sensitivity.

A word on this clone: The antigen is not known.

Separate from the roughly 670-subject first cohort, the 120-subject validation cohort was the one that the donors belonged to. The protocol was immunoSEQ multiplex PCR, while the TCRdb copy is restricted to in-frame clones and leaves out a portion. The sample has 95,000 to 120,000 clones; 90% to 97% are singletons. The TCR was taken from a woman aged 18 to 35 in good health and CMV-seronegative. Sequenced: PBMCs.

The CDR3 spells CASSPHVTDSYGYTF. CDR3 DNA: TGTGCCAGCAGCCCCCATGTAACGGACAGTTATGGCTACACCTTC. This rearrangement joins TRBV5-4 to TRBJ1-2, with a possible D match to TRBD1 (6 bases). The germline V gene has CDR1 SGHNT and CDR2 YYREEE (reference sequence). Trimming removed 4 bases from V and 5 bases from J, with 18 bases in between. This CDR3 is built from 15 residues.